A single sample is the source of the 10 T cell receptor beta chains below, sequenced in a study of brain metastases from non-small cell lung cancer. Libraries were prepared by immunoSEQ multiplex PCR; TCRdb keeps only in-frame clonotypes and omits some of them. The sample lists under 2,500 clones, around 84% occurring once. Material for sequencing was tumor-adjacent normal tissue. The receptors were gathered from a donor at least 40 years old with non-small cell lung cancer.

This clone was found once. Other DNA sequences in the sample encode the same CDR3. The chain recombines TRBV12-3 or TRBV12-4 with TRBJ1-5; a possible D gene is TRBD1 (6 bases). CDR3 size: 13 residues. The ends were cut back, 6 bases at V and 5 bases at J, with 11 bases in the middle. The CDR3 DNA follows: TGTGCCAGCAGACAGGGTTCCGATCAGCCCCAGCATTTT. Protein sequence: CASRQGSDQPQHF.

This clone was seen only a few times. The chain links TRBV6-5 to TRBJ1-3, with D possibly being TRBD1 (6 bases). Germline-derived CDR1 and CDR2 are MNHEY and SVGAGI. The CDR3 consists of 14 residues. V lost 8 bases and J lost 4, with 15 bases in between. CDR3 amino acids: CASALDSIGNTIYF. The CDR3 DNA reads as TGTGCCAGCGCCCTGGACAGTATCGGAAACACCATATATTTT.

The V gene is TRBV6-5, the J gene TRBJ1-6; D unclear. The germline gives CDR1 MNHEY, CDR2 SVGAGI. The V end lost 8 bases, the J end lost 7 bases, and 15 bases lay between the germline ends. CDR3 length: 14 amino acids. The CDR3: CASGDVGGNSPLHF. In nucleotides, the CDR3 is TGTGCCAGCGGCGACGTTGGAGGGAATTCACCCCTCCACTTT.

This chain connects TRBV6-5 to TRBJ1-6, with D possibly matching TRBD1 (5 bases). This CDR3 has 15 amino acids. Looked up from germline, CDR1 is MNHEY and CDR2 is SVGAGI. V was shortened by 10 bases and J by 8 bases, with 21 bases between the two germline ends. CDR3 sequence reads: CATQIMRVGDSPLHF. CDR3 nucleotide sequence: TGTGCCACCCAGATTATGAGGGTAGGGGATTCACCCCTCCACTTT.

For the CDR3, the DNA is TGCGCCAGCAGCGGACAGGGGGCCTACGAGCAGTACTTC. Protein: CASSGQGAYEQYF. The chain has TRBV10-1 and TRBJ2-7, with 10 positions matching TRBD1. CDR3 length equals 13 residues. Unmatched junction bases numbered 1, after V lost 6 bases and J lost 2 bases. Germline CDR1 is WNHNN and CDR2 is SYGVQD (reference sequence).

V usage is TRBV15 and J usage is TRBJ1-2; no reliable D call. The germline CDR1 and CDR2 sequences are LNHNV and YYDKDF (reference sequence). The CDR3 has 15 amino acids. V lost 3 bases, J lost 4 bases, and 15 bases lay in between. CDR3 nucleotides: TGTGCCACCAGCAGGGCCGTAAGTGGCAGCTATGGCTACACCTTC. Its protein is CATSRAVSGSYGYTF. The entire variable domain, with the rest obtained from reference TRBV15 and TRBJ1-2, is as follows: DAMVIQNPRYQVTQFGKPVTLSCSQTLNHNVMYWYQQKSSQAPKLLFHYYDKDFNNEADTPDNFQSRRPNTSFCFLDIRSPGLGDTAMYLCATSRAVSGSYGYTFGSGTRLTVV.

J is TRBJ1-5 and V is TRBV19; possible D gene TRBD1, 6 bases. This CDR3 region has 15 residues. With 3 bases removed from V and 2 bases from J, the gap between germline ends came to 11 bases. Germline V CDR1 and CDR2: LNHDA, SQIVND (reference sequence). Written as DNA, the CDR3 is TGTGCCAGTAGTATCGGGGGGGGCCGCAATCAGCCCCAGCATTTT. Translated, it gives CASSIGGGRNQPQHF. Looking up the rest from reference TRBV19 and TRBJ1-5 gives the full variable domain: DGGITQSPKYLFRKEGQNVTLSCEQNLNHDAMYWYRQDPGQGLRLIYYSQIVNDFQKGDIAEGYSVSREKKESFPLTVTSAQKNPTAFYLCASSIGGGRNQPQHFGDGTRLSIL.

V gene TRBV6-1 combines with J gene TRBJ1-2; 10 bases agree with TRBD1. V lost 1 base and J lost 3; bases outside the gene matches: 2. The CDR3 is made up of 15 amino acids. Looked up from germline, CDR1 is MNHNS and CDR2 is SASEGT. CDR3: CASSEGTGGYYGYTF. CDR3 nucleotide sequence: TGTGCCAGCAGTGAAGGGACAGGGGGTTACTATGGCTACACCTTC.

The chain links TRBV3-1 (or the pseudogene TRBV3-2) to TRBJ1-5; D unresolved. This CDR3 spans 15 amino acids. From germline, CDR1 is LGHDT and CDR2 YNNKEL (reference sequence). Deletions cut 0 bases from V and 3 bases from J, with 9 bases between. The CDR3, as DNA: TGTGCCAGCAGCCAAGATTTGGCTGACAATCAGCCCCAGCATTTT. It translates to CASSQDLADNQPQHF.

The CDR3, as DNA: TGTGCCAGCAGCCCAAAAGGGACTAGCGGGGGGTCCGGCACAGATACGCAGTATTTT. Its translation: CASSPKGTSGGSGTDTQYF. The chain couples TRBV3-1 (or the pseudogene TRBV3-2) to TRBJ2-3, with 15 bases identical to TRBD2. The V and J ends lost 4 bases and 1 base, in that order; junction bases with no gene match: 9. The CDR3 is made up of 19 amino acids. Germline CDR1 is LGHDT and CDR2 is YNNKEL (reference sequence).